A single sample is the source of the 23 T cell receptor beta chains below, sequenced in a study of shared clonotypes between healthy human individuals. The method was immunoSEQ multiplex PCR; TCRdb's version includes in-frame clones alone and lacks a portion of them. The table lists some 320,000 clones, around 86% of them singletons. The sequencing sample was made of memory CD8+ T cells sorted from blood. Specified subset: CD45RO+ cells pooled with CCR7-negative TemRA cells. These TCRs come from a young man in good health.

The J gene is TRBJ2-7, the V gene TRBV7-9; 7 positions match TRBD1. CDR3 length: 14 amino acids. The V gene's germline CDR1 is SEHNR and CDR2 FQNEAQ (reference sequence). The V gene end was trimmed by 1 base and the J gene end by 5 bases; junction bases not matched to a gene: 5. CDR3: CASSLETGFHEQYF. The CDR3 coding sequence is TGTGCCAGCAGCTTAGAGACAGGGTTCCACGAGCAGTACTTC.

The chain recombines TRBV10-2 with TRBJ1-4, with D possibly TRBD1 on 6 matching bases. The CDR3 spans 13 residues. The germline gives CDR1 WSHSY, CDR2 SAAADI. Trimming cost V 8 bases and J 5 bases, with 12 bases left between them. The CDR3, as DNA: TGCGCCAGCTCCGGGACAAGCAATGAAAAACTGTTTTTT. Translating it yields CASSGTSNEKLFF.

The V gene is TRBV7-8, the J gene TRBJ1-4; 10 bases are shared with TRBD1. The CDR3 has 17 residues. Germline loops: CDR1 SGHVS, CDR2 FQNEAQ. After removal of 3 bases from V and 0 bases from J, the junction contained 4 bases not matched to a gene. CDR3 region: CASSLPGQGSTNEKLFF. The CDR3 DNA reads as TGTGCCAGCAGCTTGCCGGGACAGGGGTCAACTAATGAAAAACTGTTTTTT.

V and J are TRBV2 and TRBJ1-3; the D is unclear. The CDR3 covers 14 residues. V was cut by 7 bases and J by 0 bases, with 10 bases left in between. The germline V gene encodes CDR1 SNHLY and CDR2 FYNNEI. The CDR3 reads CASTMWSSGNTIYF. The CDR3 DNA sequence: TGTGCCAGCACCATGTGGAGCTCTGGAAACACCATATATTTT. Full variable domain (outside the CDR3, taken from reference TRBV2 and TRBJ1-3): EPEVTQTPSHQVTQMGQEVILRCVPISNHLYFYWYRQILGQKVEFLVSFYNNEISEKSEIFDDQFSVERPDGSNFTLKIRSTKLEDSAMYFCASTMWSSGNTIYFGEGSWLTVV.

This chain connects TRBV5-6 to TRBJ1-5, with 11 bases fitting TRBD1. Looked up from germline, CDR1 is SGHDT and CDR2 is YYEEEE. V was pared by 2 bases and J by 4 bases, with 2 bases of the junction left unmatched. The CDR3 is 15 residues long. Here the CDR3 DNA reads TGTGCCAGCAGCTTCGGGACAGGGGGTAATCAGCCCCAGCATTTT. Translating gives CASSFGTGGNQPQHF.

This chain joins TRBV2 and TRBJ2-7; D gene uncertain. V was shortened by 8 bases and J by 2 bases, with 13 bases between the two germline ends. CDR3 size: 13 residues. The germline V gene encodes CDR1 SNHLY and CDR2 FYNNEI. The CDR3 DNA sequence: TGTGCCAGCCACATCCTGCTCACCTACGAGCAGTACTTC. Translated: CASHILLTYEQYF.

The rearrangement joins TRBV10-3 to TRBJ2-7, with a possible D match to TRBD1 (6 bases). Germline CDR1 reads ENHRY; CDR2 reads SYGVKD. V was cut by 7 bases and J by 0 bases, with 13 bases left in between. The CDR3 sequence is 14 residues long. The CDR3 reads CAITPTGSSYEQYF. The CDR3, as DNA: TGTGCCATCACGCCAACAGGGTCCTCCTACGAGCAGTACTTC.

This chain uses TRBV19 with TRBJ1-6, with D possibly matching TRBD1 (5 bases). Germline CDR1 LNHDA, CDR2 SQIVND (reference sequence). The CDR3 contains 13 residues. The CDR3 region has the DNA TGTGCGACTACGAGCGGGACTAATTCACCCCTCCACTTT. Its translation: CATTSGTNSPLHF.

The chain recombines TRBV6-1 with TRBJ1-5, with 7 nucleotides matching TRBD1. This CDR3 contains 17 residues. V was pared by 1 base and J by 7 bases, with 13 bases of the junction left unmatched. Germline V gene sequence: CDR1 MNHNS, CDR2 SASEGT. The CDR3 spells CASSEGSRTGVHQPQHF. DNA of the CDR3: TGTGCCAGCAGTGAAGGAAGTCGAACAGGGGTTCACCAGCCCCAGCATTTT.

The rearrangement joins TRBV5-1 to TRBJ1-2; D may be TRBD1 (5 bases). CDR1 is SGHRS and CDR2 is YFSETQ in the germline V gene. This CDR3 spans 15 amino acids. The V and J ends lost 3 bases and 3 bases respectively, with 15 bases between them. Here the CDR3 reads CASSYRPGWHYGYTF. DNA of the CDR3: TGCGCCAGCAGCTATCGCCCAGGGTGGCACTATGGCTACACCTTC.

This sequence joins TRBV6-5 and TRBJ2-7, with 11 bases fitting TRBD2. Looked up from germline, CDR1 is MNHEY and CDR2 is SVGAGI. Trimming cost V 5 bases and J 3 bases; bases outside gene matches: 6. This CDR3 has 15 residues. CDR3 residues: CASSLGLAGSYEQYF. CDR3 DNA sequence: TGTGCCAGCAGTCTCGGACTAGCGGGCAGCTACGAGCAGTACTTC.

The V and J genes are TRBV4-2 and TRBJ1-5; D gene uncertain. The V and J ends lost 0 bases and 4 bases respectively, with 10 bases between them. The CDR3 is 15 residues long. Germline CDR1 reads LGHNA; CDR2 reads YNFKEQ. The DNA of the CDR3 is TGTGCCAGCAGCCAAGATTTGGCAGCTAATCAGCCCCAGCATTTT. Translation gives CASSQDLAANQPQHF.

This chain connects TRBV6-5 to TRBJ1-5; D uncertain. The length of the CDR3 is 15 residues. Between the trimmed V and J ends, which lost 4 bases and 1 base, there was a span of 11 bases. Germline V gene data show CDR1 as MNHEY and CDR2 as SVGAGI. As DNA, the CDR3 is TGTGCCAGCAGTTCCTACGGTCCGAGCAATCAGCCCCAGCATTTT. Amino acids: CASSSYGPSNQPQHF.

In this sample, this clone turned up many times. The V call is TRBV28, the J call TRBJ1-6; 8 bases line up with TRBD1. V gave up 3 bases and J gave up 3 bases; unmatched junction bases: 13. The V gene's germline CDR1 is MDHEN and CDR2 SYDVKM. The CDR3 is 19 residues long. Written as DNA, the CDR3 is TGTGCCAGCAGTTTTCCCCGGGACAGGCAATCCCTCTATAATTCACCCCTCCACTTT. It encodes CASSFPRDRQSLYNSPLHF.

The chain carries TRBV11-2 and TRBJ2-5; 7 positions match TRBD2. The CDR3 totals 15 residues. V shed 6 bases, J shed 0 bases, and the junction held 7 bases outside the gene matches. Germline CDR1 reads SGHAT; CDR2 reads FQNNGV. CDR3 protein: CASSPSGENQETQYF. In DNA, the CDR3 is TGTGCCAGCAGTCCGAGCGGGGAAAACCAAGAGACCCAGTACTTC.

Regarding this clone: Compared with germline, one end of the junction differs, possibly owing to a read error. The chain carries TRBV7-7 and TRBJ2-7; 9 nucleotides match TRBD2. Germline V gene sequence: CDR1 SSHAT, CDR2 FNYEAQ (reference sequence). The CDR3 has 16 residues. Here the CDR3 reads CASSLEGSGGTYEQYF. The CDR3 bases are TGTGCTAGCAGCTTAGAGGGTAGCGGGGGAACCTACGAGCAGTACTTC.

CDR3 amino acids: CASSLLRGSTEAFF. The DNA of the CDR3 is TGTGCCAGCAGCCTCCTTAGGGGAAGTACTGAAGCTTTCTTT. The chain links TRBV27 to TRBJ1-1; D perhaps matches TRBD1 (5 bases). Trimming removed 6 bases at V and 5 bases at J, with 16 bases between. CDR3 length: 14 amino acids. Per the germline V gene, CDR1 is MNHEY and CDR2 is SMNVEV (reference sequence).

This chain joins TRBV6-4 and TRBJ1-1, with TRBD1 identical over 7 bases. Germline trimming cut 8 bases from V and 1 base from J; bases unmatched to any gene: 10. CDR1 and CDR2 (germline): MRHNA, SNTAGT. This CDR3 has 15 amino acids. CDR3 DNA sequence: TGTGCCAGCGCCTTTCAGGGGGTCAGGAACACTGAAGCTTTCTTT. Amino acid sequence: CASAFQGVRNTEAFF.

This rearrangement joins TRBV7-2 to TRBJ2-7, with D perhaps TRBD2 (5 bases). The CDR3 covers 16 residues. The V gene lost 6 bases and the J gene lost 7 bases, with 25 bases spanning the gap. CDR1 and CDR2 (germline): SGHTA, FQGNSA. This CDR3 is CASRYQTDGEPIEQYF. The CDR3 nucleotides read TGTGCCAGCAGATACCAGACGGACGGGGAGCCCATAGAGCAGTACTTC.

The gene calls are TRBV4-3 and TRBJ2-5; 10 bases fit TRBD1. This CDR3 comprises 15 residues. V lost 3 bases, J lost 5 bases, and 6 bases stayed unmatched. Germline assignment: CDR1 LGHNA and CDR2 YSLEER. The CDR3 region is CASSQTGGIIETQYF. CDR3 DNA: TGCGCCAGCAGCCAGACAGGGGGCATAATCGAGACCCAGTACTTC.

The chain combines TRBV5-1 with TRBJ2-7; D not certain. Germline CDR1 is SGHRS and CDR2 is YFSETQ. The CDR3 is 11 amino acids. Deletions cut 4 bases from V and 1 base from J, with 3 bases between. In DNA form, the CDR3 reads TGCGCCAGCAGCGAATCCTACGAGCAGTACTTC. It codes for CASSESYEQYF.

The genes are TRBV12-5 and TRBJ2-3; D may correspond to TRBD1 or TRBD2 (6 bases each). The CDR3 extends over 14 amino acids. The germline CDR1 and CDR2 sequences are LGHNT and FRNRAP. Deletions cut 3 bases from V and 6 bases from J, with 13 bases between. DNA of the CDR3: TGTGCTAGTGGTTTTCGGGGGCAGGGCGATACGCAGTATTTT. It codes for CASGFRGQGDTQYF.

This chain uses TRBV27 with TRBJ2-5; TRBD2 matches at 11 bases. CDR1 is MNHEY, CDR2 SMNVEV, per germline (reference sequence). Trimming took 0 bases from V and 5 from J; bases not matched to a gene: 8. There are 17 residues in the CDR3. The CDR3 here is CASSLSRLAGGRETQYF. In DNA form, the CDR3 reads TGTGCCAGCAGTTTATCGAGGCTAGCGGGAGGAAGGGAGACCCAGTACTTC.